Each of the 5 T cell receptor beta chains below was sequenced from the same sample in a study of metastatic and nonmetastatic thyroid tumors. TCRdb ran MiXCR on the PCR reads. The sample shows about 93,000 clones, about 9.1% of them seen only once. No patient received treatment before thyroid surgery. Sequencing input: blood. The receptors derive from a female donor with papillary thyroid cancer or a benign thyroid nodule (not recorded which). Some clones in this sample may be carry-over from other donors' samples.

This clone showed up many times. The chain uses TRBV4-1 and TRBJ1-2; 11 nucleotides agree with TRBD1. This CDR3 has 15 amino acids. V was pared by 2 bases and J by 7 bases, with 6 bases of the junction left unmatched. Germline CDR1 reads MGHRA; CDR2 reads YSYEKL. CDR3 DNA: TGCGCCAGCAGCCAATCGGGACAGGGGGTAGGTGGCTACACCTTC. Translated, it gives CASSQSGQGVGGYTF.

A remark on this clone: Additional DNA sequences in this sample encode the identical CDR3. CDR3: CAWSGLSGQYF. DNA of the CDR3: TGTGCCTGGAGTGGTTTATCGGGCCAGTACTTC. The V gene is TRBV30, the J gene TRBJ2-7; D remains ambiguous. V lost 1 base, J lost 10 bases, and 11 bases lay in between. The CDR3 is 11 residues long. Germline V gene lookup returns CDR1 GTSNPN and CDR2 SVGIG (reference sequence).

This clone was detected only a few times. The V gene is TRBV6-1, the J gene TRBJ1-1; 7 bases line up with TRBD1. Germline CDR1 is MNHNS and CDR2 is SASEGT. This CDR3 spans 15 amino acids. Germline trimming cut 5 bases from V and 4 bases from J; bases unmatched to any gene: 10. CDR3 in DNA: TGTGCCAGCAGTCGACCCCCTGACAGGGTCACTGAAGCTTTCTTT. This gives the protein CASSRPPDRVTEAFF.

This clone has ten or more counts. The rearrangement joins TRBV5-5 to TRBJ1-1; unclear D gene. Deletions cut 0 bases from V and 8 bases from J, with 11 bases between. The CDR3 has 13 amino acids. The germline V gene has CDR1 SGHKS and CDR2 YYEKEE (reference sequence). CDR3 protein: CASSLVVPKEAFF. In nucleotides, the CDR3 is TGTGCCAGCAGCTTGGTCGTCCCCAAGGAAGCTTTCTTT.

This clone was detected many times. The chain employs TRBV6-1 and TRBJ2-1; weak D call: TRBD2 (6 bases). The V gene lost 4 bases and the J gene lost 3 bases, with 7 bases spanning the gap. The V gene's germline CDR1 is MNHNS and CDR2 SASEGT. The CDR3 extends over 13 amino acids. The CDR3 sequence: CASSGGDYNEQFF. In nucleotides, the CDR3 is TGTGCCAGCAGTGGGGGGGACTACAATGAGCAGTTCTTC.